Listed here are 30 T cell receptor beta chains from one sample, sequenced in a study of T cell repertoires in cytomegalovirus infection. TCRdb reanalysed the reads using MiXCR and keeps one entry per CDR3 protein. Of under 95,000 distinct CDR3 sequences in the sample, about half are singletons; the top ten hold 85% to 95%. Their antigens remain unidentified. Sequences were derived from CD8+ T cells from cultured PBMCs, sampled from culture after CMV antigen stimulation. These receptors came from a human donor in good health (CMV status not recorded). Some clones in this sample may be carry-over from other donors' samples.

Only a few counts were recorded for this clonotype. The rearrangement joins TRBV11-1 to TRBJ1-1; D perhaps matches TRBD1 (5 bases). The germline V gene has CDR1 SGHAT and CDR2 FQDESV (reference sequence). The CDR3 has 14 residues. V gave up 2 bases and J gave up 1 base, with 8 bases separating them. This chain's CDR3 is CASSLRRGNTEAFF. As DNA, the CDR3 is TGTGCCAGCAGCTTAAGGAGGGGGAACACTGAAGCTTTCTTT.

This clonotype came up a few times. The chain has TRBV6-1 and TRBJ2-7, with a weak D call TRBD1 (6 bases). Per germline, CDR1 MNHNS and CDR2 SASEGT. Trimming cost V 4 bases and J 4 bases, with 8 bases left between them. The CDR3 is made up of 12 amino acids. The CDR3 loop reads CASSVQGYEQYF. DNA of the CDR3: TGTGCCAGCAGTGTACAGGGTTACGAGCAGTACTTC.

This clonotype was counted between two and nine times. The rearrangement uses TRBV11-1 and TRBJ1-1; TRBD1 might be the D (5 bases). The length of the CDR3 is 15 residues. V shed 5 bases and J shed 1 base, with 14 bases lying between them. Germline CDR1 is SGHAT and CDR2 is FQDESV (reference sequence). CDR3 residues: CASSPDGAANTEAFF. The CDR3 nucleotides are TGTGCCAGCAGCCCAGACGGGGCCGCGAACACTGAAGCTTTCTTT. The whole variable domain, filled in from reference TRBV11-1 and TRBJ1-1, reads EAEVAQSPRYKITEKSQAVAFWCDPISGHATLYWYRQILGQGPELLVQFQDESVVDDSQLPKDRFSAERLKGVDSTLKIQPAELGDSAMYLCASSPDGAANTEAFFGQGTRLTVV.

This clonotype was seen a few times. The gene calls are TRBV7-9 and TRBJ2-7; D gene unclear. CDR1 SEHNR and CDR2 FQNEAQ come from the germline V gene (reference sequence). The CDR3 contains 12 residues. V lost 5 bases and J 3 bases, leaving 8 bases between the germline ends. CDR3 residues: CASSPRHYEQYF. The CDR3 DNA sequence: TGTGCCAGCAGCCCGAGGCACTACGAGCAGTACTTC.

The chain employs TRBV7-2 and TRBJ1-2; D may be TRBD1 (6 bases). The CDR3 covers 13 residues. CDR1 is SGHTA and CDR2 is FQGNSA in the germline V gene. The V end was cut by 5 bases, the J end by 7 bases, with 14 bases between. The CDR3 DNA reads as TGTGCCAGCAGCCCAAGACAGGCCCTTGGCTACACCTTC. Residues: CASSPRQALGYTF.

The rearrangement joins TRBV6-2 or TRBV6-3 to TRBJ2-2; D gene unclear. The germline V and J ends were trimmed by 0 bases and 9 bases, with 17 bases remaining between them. Germline loops: CDR1 MNHEY, CDR2 SVGEGT. The CDR3 sequence is 16 residues long. CDR3 residues: CASSYSNLFPPWELFF. DNA of the CDR3: TGTGCCAGCAGTTACTCGAATCTTTTCCCCCCGTGGGAGCTGTTTTTT.

The chain carries TRBV5-1 and TRBJ1-2; 9 bases align to TRBD1. The germline CDR1 and CDR2 sequences are SGHRS and YFSETQ. The CDR3 spans 14 residues. J was trimmed by 7 bases and V by 0 bases; bases with no gene match: 4. CDR3 protein: CASSLAGTGPGYTF. In DNA, the CDR3 is TGCGCCAGCAGCTTGGCAGGGACAGGGCCTGGCTACACCTTC. The full variable domain, its missing parts supplied by reference TRBV5-1 and TRBJ1-2, is KAGVTQTPRYLIKTRGQQVTLSCSPISGHRSVSWYQQTPGQGLQFLFEYFSETQRNKGNFPGRFSGRQFSNSRSEMNVSTLELGDSALYLCASSLAGTGPGYTFGSGTRLTVV.

The J gene is TRBJ1-1, the V gene TRBV27, with D possibly matching TRBD1 (5 bases). This CDR3 has 14 residues. CDR1 is MNHEY, CDR2 SMNVEV, per germline (reference sequence). Trimming took 5 bases from V and 0 from J, leaving 10 bases between them. CDR3: CASSPRQLNTEAFF. As DNA, the CDR3 is TGTGCCAGCAGTCCCAGACAGCTGAACACTGAAGCTTTCTTT.

The J gene is TRBJ1-2, the V gene TRBV4-1; D gene ambiguous. V lost 4 bases to trimming and J lost 0 bases, with 9 bases between them. This CDR3 has 14 residues. Germline V gives CDR1 MGHRA, CDR2 YSYEKL. The CDR3 coding sequence is TGCGCCAGCAGCCCGGACCGTGCTAACTATGGCTACACCTTC. This sequence encodes CASSPDRANYGYTF.

With regard to this clonotype: Compared with germline, one end of the junction differs, possibly owing to a read error. The gene calls are TRBV6-1 and TRBJ2-3; unclear D gene. The CDR3 is made up of 14 amino acids. Germline V lookup: CDR1 MNHNS, CDR2 SASEGT. Here the CDR3 DNA reads TGTGCCAGCAGCGAAGGGTGGGGCACAGATACGCAGTATTTT. Its translation is CASSEGWGTDTQYF.

The CDR3 protein is CASSTGKGFVRGYTF. The DNA for the CDR3 is TGTGCCAGCAGCACGGGCAAGGGTTTCGTCCGCGGCTACACCTTC. This sequence joins TRBV5-5 and TRBJ1-2; D gene unclear. V was trimmed by 4 bases and J by 8 bases, leaving 21 bases between them. The germline CDR1 and CDR2 sequences are SGHKS and YYEKEE (reference sequence). The CDR3 sequence is 15 residues long. Supplemented by reference TRBV5-5 and TRBJ1-2, the full variable domain reads DAGVTQSPTHLIKTRGQQVTLRCSPISGHKSVSWYQQVLGQGPQFIFQYYEKEERGRGNFPDRFSARQFPNYSSELNVNALLLGDSALYLCASSTGKGFVRGYTFGSGTRLTVV.

This clonotype has more than one count but fewer than ten. One end of the junction varies from germline; a read error may be responsible. V gene TRBV7-6 combines with J gene TRBJ2-7; 8 positions agree with TRBD2. The CDR3 sequence is 13 residues long. The V gene's germline CDR1 is SGHVS and CDR2 FNYEAQ. The DNA for the CDR3 is TGTGCTAGCAGCTTAACTAGCGGCTACGAGCAGTACTTC. Translated, it gives CASSLTSGYEQYF. The full variable domain, with the rest looked up from reference TRBV7-6 and TRBJ2-7, is GAGVSQSPRYKVTKRGQDVALRCDPISGHVSLYWYRQALGQGPEFLTYFNYEAQQDKSGLPNDRFSAERPEGSISTLTIQRTEQRDSAMYRCASSLTSGYEQYFGPGTRLTVT.

There are a few counts of this clonotype. This chain links TRBV7-8 with TRBJ1-2; the D is unclear. Trimming pared 1 base from V and 7 bases from J, leaving 13 bases between. This CDR3 contains 14 residues. Germline lookup yields CDR1 SGHVS and CDR2 FQNEAQ. The CDR3 sequence: CASSLGSGELGYTF. Written as DNA, the CDR3 is TGTGCCAGCAGCTTAGGTAGCGGGGAACTTGGCTACACCTTC.

This clonotype appeared a few times. V is TRBV6-1 and J is TRBJ2-1; 10 nucleotides line up with TRBD2. The CDR3 spans 16 residues. Germline values: CDR1 MNHNS, CDR2 SASEGT. V was pared by 8 bases and J by 4 bases, with 11 bases of the junction left unmatched. The CDR3 DNA follows: TGTGCCAGCGACCCCGAGGGACTAGCGAGGTACAATGAGCAGTTCTTC. This encodes CASDPEGLARYNEQFF.

The rearrangement uses TRBV7-8 and TRBJ2-5; TRBD1 agrees at 8 bases. Germline assignment: CDR1 SGHVS and CDR2 FQNEAQ. J lost 5 bases, V lost 5 bases, and 7 bases had no gene match. The CDR3 has 14 residues. This CDR3 is CASSRTGGGETQYF. CDR3 DNA: TGTGCCAGCAGCAGAACAGGGGGAGGTGAGACCCAGTACTTC.

The gene calls are TRBV7-2 and TRBJ1-4; 8 bases are a match to TRBD1. The CDR3 has 16 amino acids. Per germline, CDR1 SGHTA and CDR2 FQGNSA. V lost 2 bases, J lost 5 bases, and 7 bases stayed unmatched. The CDR3 spells CASSLPGQGTNEKLFF. Here the CDR3 DNA reads TGTGCCAGCAGCTTACCAGGACAGGGAACGAATGAAAAACTGTTTTTT.

The rearrangement links TRBV27 to TRBJ1-2; D not resolved. Germline V gene data show CDR1 as MNHEY and CDR2 as SMNVEV (reference sequence). Trimming took off 0 bases at V and 5 bases at J, with 16 bases between the two ends. The CDR3 consists of 16 residues. The CDR3 nucleotides are TGTGCCAGCAGTTTATCCCAATTGGGCCCTCTTTATGGCTACACCTTC. Translating gives CASSLSQLGPLYGYTF.

The V call is TRBV4-2, the J call TRBJ2-5; weak D call: TRBD1 (6 bases). V gave up 0 bases and J gave up 5 bases, with 16 bases separating them. This CDR3 spans 16 amino acids. Germline V gene data show CDR1 as LGHNA and CDR2 as YNFKEQ. CDR3 bases: TGTGCCAGCAGCCAAGATCCGTCAGGGGAAGGGGAGACCCAGTACTTC. This sequence encodes CASSQDPSGEGETQYF.

The chain links TRBV7-4 to TRBJ2-5, with 10 bases that match TRBD2. CDR1 SGHVT and CDR2 SQSDAQ come from the germline V gene. With V trimmed by 4 bases and J by 1 base, 6 bases remained unmatched. The CDR3 loop spans 16 amino acids. CDR3 coding DNA: TGTGCCAGCAGCTCCTGGACTAGCGGCCTCCAAGAGACCCAGTACTTC. Protein: CASSSWTSGLQETQYF.

The chain carries TRBV27 and TRBJ2-3; TRBD2 matches at 8 bases. CDR3 length: 14 residues. V was clipped by 3 bases and J by 5 bases; unmatched bases: 4. In germline, CDR1 is MNHEY, CDR2 SMNVEV (reference sequence). CDR3 coding DNA: TGTGCCAGCAGTTTGGGCGGGAGGAGAGATACGCAGTATTTT. Protein: CASSLGGRRDTQYF.

The chain's CDR3 is CASSSSGQRLLDGELFF. In DNA, the CDR3 is TGTGCCAGTTCTTCTTCAGGACAGCGTTTGTTAGACGGGGAGCTGTTTTTT. The V call is TRBV6-2 or TRBV6-3, the J call TRBJ2-2; maybe TRBD1 (6 bases). Deletions cut 9 bases from V and 7 bases from J, with 27 bases between. CDR1 and CDR2 from the germline V gene are MNHEY and SVGEGT. CDR3 length: 17 residues.

This clonotype was seen only a few times. The CDR3: CASSSGLAGGSSTDTQYF. The CDR3 DNA reads as TGTGCCAGCAGTTCAGGACTAGCGGGGGGGTCTAGCACAGATACGCAGTATTTT. The chain is built from TRBV12-3 or TRBV12-4 and TRBJ2-3; the match to TRBD2 covers 15 bases. CDR3 length equals 18 residues. J lost 0 bases, V lost 4 bases, and 5 bases had no gene match.

This clonotype was detected only a few times. V and J are TRBV5-1 and TRBJ2-7; 10 nucleotides agree with TRBD2. The germline V gene encodes CDR1 SGHRS and CDR2 YFSETQ. The CDR3 consists of 15 residues. With V trimmed by 2 bases and J by 0 bases, 2 bases remained unmatched. The CDR3 DNA follows: TGCGCCAGCAGCTTACTAGCGGGGCCCTCCTACGAGCAGTACTTC. As protein: CASSLLAGPSYEQYF.

This chain links TRBV14 with TRBJ1-1; D possibly corresponds to TRBD1 (5 bases). The CDR3 has 16 amino acids. Germline V lookup: CDR1 SGHDN, CDR2 FVKESK. Trimming removed 4 bases at V and 6 bases at J, with 21 bases between. CDR3 sequence (DNA): TGTGCCAGCAGCCTTCTTTCCGGGACCGGGTCAGCTGAAGCTTTCTTT. Amino acid sequence: CASSLLSGTGSAEAFF.

The CDR3 bases are TGTGCCAGTCGGACAGGGGGCAGATCTGAAGCTTTCTTT. Its protein product is CASRTGGRSEAFF. V usage is TRBV7-9 and J usage is TRBJ1-1, with TRBD1 matching over 11 bases. CDR1 SEHNR and CDR2 FQNEAQ come from the germline V gene (reference sequence). This CDR3 contains 13 residues. V shed 9 bases and J 6 bases; nucleotides not matched to a gene: 6. Supplemented by reference TRBV7-9 and TRBJ1-1, the full variable domain reads DTGVSQNPRHKITKRGQNVTFRCDPISEHNRLYWYRQTLGQGPEFLTYFQNEAQLEKSRLLSDRFSAERPKGSFSTLEIQRTEQGDSAMYLCASRTGGRSEAFFGQGTRLTVV.

The chain combines TRBV28 with TRBJ1-3; D is possibly TRBD1 (5 bases). Germline V lookup: CDR1 MDHEN, CDR2 SYDVKM. Trimming pared 4 bases from V and 10 bases from J, leaving 29 bases between. The CDR3 has 18 residues. CDR3 residues: CASSSTVALTGPIWTIYF. As DNA, the CDR3 is TGTGCCAGCAGTTCCACGGTAGCGCTAACGGGGCCCATTTGGACCATATATTTT.

The chain recombines TRBV6-5 with TRBJ2-2, with 8 bases that match TRBD2. The CDR3 runs 16 residues. Germline CDR1 and CDR2: MNHEY and SVGAGI. J was trimmed by 3 bases and V by 2 bases; bases with no gene match: 5. The CDR3 here is CASSYGSGEYTGELFF. The DNA of the CDR3 is TGTGCCAGCAGTTACGGTAGCGGGGAATACACCGGGGAGCTGTTTTTT.

V usage is TRBV25-1 and J usage is TRBJ1-2; a weak D match, TRBD1 (5 bases). V lost 7 bases and J 0 bases, leaving 12 bases between the germline ends. Germline CDR1 and CDR2: MGHDK and SYGVNS. The CDR3 has 14 amino acids. The CDR3: CASKPGRANYGYTF. The CDR3 nucleotides are TGTGCCAGCAAGCCAGGGCGGGCTAACTATGGCTACACCTTC.

This clonotype was detected only a few times. The genes are TRBV12-3 or TRBV12-4 and TRBJ1-5; D is undetermined. The CDR3 has 15 amino acids. Trimming removed 3 bases at V and 1 base at J, with 10 bases between. The CDR3 loop is CASSFGDLSNQPQHF. CDR3 sequence (DNA): TGTGCCAGCAGTTTTGGGGATCTAAGCAATCAGCCCCAGCATTTT.

This clonotype was seen more than once but under ten times. The chain combines TRBV7-2 with TRBJ2-7; no firm D call. CDR3 length equals 12 residues. V lost 5 bases, J lost 5 bases, and 10 bases lay in between. CDR1 and CDR2 from the germline V gene are SGHTA and FQGNSA. The chain's CDR3 is CASSPRYDEQYF. Written as DNA, the CDR3 is TGTGCCAGCAGCCCCCGGTACGACGAGCAGTACTTC.